This is a list of T cell receptor beta chains from one sample in a study of early T cells in non-severe SARS-CoV-2 infection. From the 5' RACE reads, TCRdb called clonotypes with MiXCR, one entry per CDR3 protein. Here the sample spans approximately 100,000 distinct CDR3 sequences, around 16% being singletons. Source material: whole blood. The receptors were gathered from an adult who was a healthcare worker with PCR-confirmed SARS-CoV-2 infection or an uninfected control (not recorded which). Each CDR3 is given with its conserved first and last residue. Each record gives: J gene, clone size, D gene, V gene, CDR3 DNA, CDR3 protein. A D gene is named only where the DNA matches it firmly. Size values are once, few and many counts, or a class for expanded clones, and some rows have none.

TRBJ1-4,few,NA,TRBV11-2,TGTGCCAGCAGCCCCCTCGACGGCAGGGTCGGTGAAAAACTGTTTTTT,CASSPLDGRVGEKLFF
TRBJ1-6,few,NA,TRBV12-3/TRBV12-4,TGTGCCAGCAGTTTAGTCGGGGGGCCGTCGAATTCACCCCTCCACTTT,CASSLVGGPSNSPLHF
TRBJ2-5,many,NA,TRBV7-9,TGTGCCAGCAGACCTACGGGACTCGATCCACGCGAGACCCAGTACTTC,CASRPTGLDPRETQYF
TRBJ2-7,many,TRBD2,TRBV7-2,TGTGCCAGCAGCTCCCAGGGAGGGTACGAGCAGTACTTC,CASSSQGGYEQYF
TRBJ2-5,NA,NA,TRBV21-1,TGTGCCAGCAGCAAACCCCCGACAGGCGCGCCCTACCAAGAGACCCAGTACTTC,CASSKPPTGAPYQETQYF
TRBJ2-5,NA,TRBD2,TRBV5-1,TGCGCCAGCAGCTCCAAGCCACTAGCGGGCTCCCTGGGGGAGACCCAGTACTTC,CASSSKPLAGSLGETQYF
TRBJ1-1,NA,NA,TRBV10-3,TGTGCCATCAGTGCAGGGGCAGTGGAAGCTTTCTTT,CAISAGAVEAFF
TRBJ2-2,NA,NA,TRBV10-3,TGTGCCATCAGTGAAGGCACCGGGGAGCTGTTTTTT,CAISEGTGELFF
TRBJ1-5,NA,NA,TRBV24-1,TGTGCCACCAGTGACGCAGGGGAAGGCAATCAGCCCCAGCATTTT,CATSDAGEGNQPQHF
TRBJ2-7,NA,NA,TRBV28,TGTGCCAGCAGTTTACAGGGTTTGGAGTCCATCGAGCAGTACTTC,CASSLQGLESIEQYF
TRBJ2-5,many,NA,TRBV7-7,TGTGCTAGCAGCTTATTAGGAGAGACCCAGTACTTC,CASSLLGETQYF
TRBJ2-7,few,NA,TRBV7-6,TGTGCCAGCAGCTTAGGTGCGGAAACCTACGAGCAGTACTTC,CASSLGAETYEQYF
TRBJ2-5,many,NA,TRBV5-1,TGCGCCAGCAGCTTTAATGGGGTCCAAGAGACCCAGTACTTC,CASSFNGVQETQYF
TRBJ2-1,NA,NA,TRBV24-1,TGTGCCACCAGTGATCCGGACAGTCATGGTGAGCAGTTCTTC,CATSDPDSHGEQFF
TRBJ2-7,NA,NA,TRBV7-9,TGTGCCAGCAGCCATATAGGAGCAGGGAGCTACGAGCAGTACTTC,CASSHIGAGSYEQYF
TRBJ1-5,NA,NA,TRBV6-2/TRBV6-3,TGTGCCAGCAGCCCCCCTGGCGGTCAGCCCCAGCATTTT,CASSPPGGQPQHF
TRBJ2-1,NA,NA,TRBV29-1,TGCAGCGTTGAAGCCCCGAAGCAGTTCTTC,CSVEAPKQFF
TRBJ2-6,NA,NA,TRBV19,TGTGCCAGTAGAATGGGAGCCTCTGGGGCCAACGTCCTGACTTTC,CASRMGASGANVLTF
TRBJ1-1,NA,TRBD1,TRBV29-1,TGCAGCGTGGCAGGACAGGGGTTGACTGAAGCTTTCTTT,CSVAGQGLTEAFF
TRBJ2-1,few,TRBD2,TRBV12-3/TRBV12-4,TGTGCCAGCAGTTTAGACGCTAGCGGGGTAAATGAGCAGTTCTTC,CASSLDASGVNEQFF
TRBJ2-5,few,NA,TRBV29-1,TGCAGCGTTTTTGGGGATGAGGAGACCCAGTACTTC,CSVFGDEETQYF
TRBJ2-3,NA,NA,TRBV27,TGTGCCAGCAGTACCGGGATCTGGGGGACAGATACGCAGTATTTT,CASSTGIWGTDTQYF
TRBJ2-1,NA,NA,TRBV7-6,TGTGCCAGCAGCTTAGGGGGCCTACTGGTGAATGAGCAGTTCTTC,CASSLGGLLVNEQFF
TRBJ1-1,few,TRBD1,TRBV7-2,TGTGCCAGCAGCTTAGCGGTGACAGGGGACACTGAAGCTTTCTTT,CASSLAVTGDTEAFF
TRBJ2-7,NA,TRBD2,TRBV28,TGTGCCAGCAGCCCTAGCGGGAGGCCCTACGAGCAGTACTTC,CASSPSGRPYEQYF
TRBJ2-5,many,NA,TRBV28,TGTGCCAGCAGTCCGGACGGAGAGACCCAGTACTTC,CASSPDGETQYF
TRBJ1-2,NA,TRBD1,TRBV6-1,TGTGCCAGCAGTTTGACAGGGGACTATGGCTACACCTTC,CASSLTGDYGYTF
TRBJ2-1,once,NA,TRBV29-1,TGCAGCGTTGATTATGCGAGAGCCTACAATGAGCAGTTCTTC,CSVDYARAYNEQFF
TRBJ2-4,NA,NA,TRBV27,TGTGCCAGCAGTCCATACGCCGGGACACTGGAAAACATTCAGTACTTC,CASSPYAGTLENIQYF
TRBJ2-7,medium-sized,NA,TRBV20-1,TGCAGTGCTAGAGGCCCATTGGCCCCGAACGTCTACGAGCAGTACTTC,CSARGPLAPNVYEQYF
TRBJ1-6,few,NA,TRBV11-2,TGTGCCAGCAGCTTAGGAGGGGGGCCCTCCTATAATTCACCCCTCCACTTT,CASSLGGGPSYNSPLHF
TRBJ2-6,medium-sized,NA,TRBV29-1,TGCAGCGGGTGGAGGGGGAGCACTGGGGCCAACGTCCTGACTTTC,CSGWRGSTGANVLTF
TRBJ2-7,NA,NA,TRBV19,TGTGCCAGTAGTATAGGTGGGAGCACGGGGACCTACGAGCAGTACTTC,CASSIGGSTGTYEQYF
TRBJ2-1,few,TRBD1,TRBV20-1,TGCAGTGCCCCCGACCGGGACAGGGGGACGAATGAGCAGTTCTTC,CSAPDRDRGTNEQFF
TRBJ1-1,few,NA,TRBV7-9,TGTGCCAGCAGCTTAGTTGTCGTGGGAAACACTGAAGCTTTCTTT,CASSLVVVGNTEAFF
TRBJ1-1,few,NA,TRBV6-1,TGTGCCAGCAGTGACAGGGTCCTCGAAGCTTTCTTT,CASSDRVLEAFF
TRBJ2-5,few,NA,TRBV3-1,TGTGCCAGCAGCCAAGCGGGCGGCCCAGGGACCCAGTACTTC,CASSQAGGPGTQYF
TRBJ2-2,NA,NA,TRBV27,TGTGCCAGCAAGGTAGCGGCGAACACCGGGGAGCTGTTTTTT,CASKVAANTGELFF
TRBJ2-1,few,NA,TRBV19,TGTGCCAGTACCTCCTTTGGGGCGCGAAGCGAGCAGTTCTTC,CASTSFGARSEQFF
TRBJ2-6,NA,TRBD1,TRBV5-4,TGTGCCAGCAGCTTGGGGGACAGCTCGGGTGGGGCCAACGTCCTGACTTTC,CASSLGDSSGGANVLTF
TRBJ2-1,NA,NA,TRBV28,TGTGCCAGCAGTTCTACAGAAGAGCAGTTCTTC,CASSSTEEQFF
TRBJ2-1,many,NA,TRBV6-5,TGTGCCAGCAGGCCACTCAGGGCTGGAAGCTCCTACAATGAGCAGTTCTTC,CASRPLRAGSSYNEQFF
TRBJ2-3,few,NA,TRBV18,TGTGCCAGCTCACCTCGGTTCTTGGACAGAAACACAGATACGCAGTATTTT,CASSPRFLDRNTDTQYF
TRBJ2-1,NA,NA,TRBV28,TGTGCCAGCAGTTCCCCGTCAGTTTACAATGAGCAGTTCTTC,CASSSPSVYNEQFF
TRBJ1-3,NA,TRBD1,TRBV7-9,TGTGCCAGCAGCCTCCGGACAGGGGGCGCCGATTCTGGAAACACCATATATTTT,CASSLRTGGADSGNTIYF
TRBJ1-5,many,TRBD1,TRBV2,TGTGCCAGCAGTGCGGGACAGGACCTAGGGCCCCAGCATTTT,CASSAGQDLGPQHF
TRBJ2-7,few,NA,TRBV10-2,TGCGCCAGCAGTGAGTCGAACCGCGGAACCTACGAGCAGTACTTC,CASSESNRGTYEQYF
TRBJ1-3,many,NA,TRBV12-3/TRBV12-4,TGTGCCAGCACCCCCGACAGGTTATTCGGAAACACCATATATTTT,CASTPDRLFGNTIYF
TRBJ2-7,NA,TRBD1,TRBV15,TGTGCCACCAGTCGCGGTGCAGGGGGCTCTTCCTACGAGCAGTACTTC,CATSRGAGGSSYEQYF
TRBJ2-1,few,NA,TRBV9,TGTGCCAGCAGCGTGTGGGGGGAGGACTCCTACAATGAGCAGTTCTTC,CASSVWGEDSYNEQFF
TRBJ2-2,many,NA,TRBV9,TGTGCCAGCAGCGAGACAAGGAACACCGGGGAGCTGTTTTTT,CASSETRNTGELFF
TRBJ2-1,NA,NA,TRBV9,TGTGCCAGCAGCGTAGACCCAACCCCCAATGAGCAGTTCTTC,CASSVDPTPNEQFF
TRBJ1-2,few,NA,TRBV5-4,TGTGCCAGCAGCTCGGTGCGGAGTGAGGGGGACTATGGCTACACCTTC,CASSSVRSEGDYGYTF
TRBJ1-6,NA,NA,TRBV12-3/TRBV12-4,TGTGCCAGCTCAGCCGGGACATTAAATTCACCCCTCCACTTT,CASSAGTLNSPLHF
TRBJ1-5,NA,NA,TRBV6-2/TRBV6-3,TGTGCCAGCAGTTACGGTTATCAGCCCCAGCATTTT,CASSYGYQPQHF